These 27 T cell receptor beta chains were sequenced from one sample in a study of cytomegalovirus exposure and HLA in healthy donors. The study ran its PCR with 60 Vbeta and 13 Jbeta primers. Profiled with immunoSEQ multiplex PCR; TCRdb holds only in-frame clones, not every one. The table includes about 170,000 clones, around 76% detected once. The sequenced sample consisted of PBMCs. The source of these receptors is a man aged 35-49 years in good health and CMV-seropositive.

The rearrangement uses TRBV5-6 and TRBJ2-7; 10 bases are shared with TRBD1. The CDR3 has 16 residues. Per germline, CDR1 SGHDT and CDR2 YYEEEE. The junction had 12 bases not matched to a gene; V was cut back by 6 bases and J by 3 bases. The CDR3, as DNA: TGTGCCAGCACCATGGGGGCGGGACAGGGGATCTACGAGCAGTACTTC. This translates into CASTMGAGQGIYEQYF.

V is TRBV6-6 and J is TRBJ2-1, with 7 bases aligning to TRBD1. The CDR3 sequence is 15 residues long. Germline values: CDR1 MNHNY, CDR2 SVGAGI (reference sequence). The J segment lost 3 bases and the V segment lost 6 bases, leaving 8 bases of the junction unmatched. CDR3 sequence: CASSPGQVIYNEQFF. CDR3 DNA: TGTGCCAGCAGCCCCGGACAGGTTATCTACAATGAGCAGTTCTTC.

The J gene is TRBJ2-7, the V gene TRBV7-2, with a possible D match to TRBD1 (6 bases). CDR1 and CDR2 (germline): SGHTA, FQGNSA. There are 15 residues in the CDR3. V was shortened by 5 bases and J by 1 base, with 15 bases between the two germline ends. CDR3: CASSVSEGVSYEQYF. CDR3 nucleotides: TGTGCCAGCAGCGTCTCCGAGGGGGTATCCTACGAGCAGTACTTC.

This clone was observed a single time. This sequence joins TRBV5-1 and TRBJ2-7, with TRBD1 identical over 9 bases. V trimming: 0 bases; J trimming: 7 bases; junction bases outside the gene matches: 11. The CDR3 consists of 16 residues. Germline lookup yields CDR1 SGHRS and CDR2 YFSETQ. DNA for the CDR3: TGCGCCAGCAGCTTGGCGACAGGGGGAGGTATATGGGAGCAGTACTTC. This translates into CASSLATGGGIWEQYF. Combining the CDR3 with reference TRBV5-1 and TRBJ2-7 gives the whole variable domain KAGVTQTPRYLIKTRGQQVTLSCSPISGHRSVSWYQQTPGQGLQFLFEYFSETQRNKGNFPGRFSGRQFSNSRSEMNVSTLELGDSALYLCASSLATGGGIWEQYFGPGTRLTVT.

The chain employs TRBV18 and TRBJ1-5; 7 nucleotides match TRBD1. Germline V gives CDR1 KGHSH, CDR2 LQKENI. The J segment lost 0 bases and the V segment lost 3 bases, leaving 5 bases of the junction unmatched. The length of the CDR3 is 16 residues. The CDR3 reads CASSPSTGISNQPQHF. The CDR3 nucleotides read TGTGCCAGCTCACCCTCGACAGGGATTAGCAATCAGCCCCAGCATTTT.

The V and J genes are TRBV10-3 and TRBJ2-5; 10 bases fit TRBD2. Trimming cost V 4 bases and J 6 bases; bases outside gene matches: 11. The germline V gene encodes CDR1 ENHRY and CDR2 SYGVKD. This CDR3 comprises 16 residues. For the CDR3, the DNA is TGTGCCATCAGTGGAGGGGAGCGGGGGGGTGTGCAGACCCAGTACTTC. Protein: CAISGGERGGVQTQYF.

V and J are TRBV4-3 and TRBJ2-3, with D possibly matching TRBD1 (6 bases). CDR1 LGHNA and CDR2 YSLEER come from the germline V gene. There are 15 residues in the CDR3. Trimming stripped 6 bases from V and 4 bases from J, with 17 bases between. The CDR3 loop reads CASRPSHRAADTQYF. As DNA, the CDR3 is TGCGCCAGCAGGCCAAGTCACAGGGCGGCAGATACGCAGTATTTT.

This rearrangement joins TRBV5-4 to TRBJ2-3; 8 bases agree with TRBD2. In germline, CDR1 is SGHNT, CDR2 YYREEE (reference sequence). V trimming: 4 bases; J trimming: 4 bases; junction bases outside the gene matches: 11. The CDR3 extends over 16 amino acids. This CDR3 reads CASSRLTGGPSDTQYF. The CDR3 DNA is TGTGCCAGCAGCCGCTTGACGGGGGGGCCATCAGATACGCAGTATTTT. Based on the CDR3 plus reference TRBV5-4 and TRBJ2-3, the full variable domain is ETGVTQSPTHLIKTRGQQVTLRCSSQSGHNTVSWYQQALGQGPQFIFQYYREEENGRGNFPPRFSGLQFPNYSSELNVNALELDDSALYLCASSRLTGGPSDTQYFGPGTRLTVL.

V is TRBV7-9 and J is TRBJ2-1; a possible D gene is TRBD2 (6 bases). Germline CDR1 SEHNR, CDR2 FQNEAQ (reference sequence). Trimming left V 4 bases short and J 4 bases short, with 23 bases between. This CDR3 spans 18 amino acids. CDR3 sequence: CASSSPQVASALYNEQFF. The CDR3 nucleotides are TGTGCCAGCAGCTCGCCCCAGGTGGCTAGCGCCTTATACAATGAGCAGTTCTTC.

The chain's CDR3 is CASWDFRKETQYF. In DNA, the CDR3 is TGCGCCAGCTGGGACTTCCGGAAAGAGACCCAGTACTTC. The chain joins TRBV5-1 to TRBJ2-5, with D possibly TRBD2 on 6 matching bases. With 7 bases removed from V and 3 bases from J, the gap between germline ends came to 13 bases. This CDR3 spans 13 amino acids. Germline values: CDR1 SGHRS, CDR2 YFSETQ.

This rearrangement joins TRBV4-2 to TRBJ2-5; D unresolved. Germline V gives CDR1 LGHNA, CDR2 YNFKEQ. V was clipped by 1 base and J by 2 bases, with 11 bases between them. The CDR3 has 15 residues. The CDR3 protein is CASSQGSEWQETQYF. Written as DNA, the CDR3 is TGTGCCAGCAGCCAAGGGAGTGAGTGGCAAGAGACCCAGTACTTC.

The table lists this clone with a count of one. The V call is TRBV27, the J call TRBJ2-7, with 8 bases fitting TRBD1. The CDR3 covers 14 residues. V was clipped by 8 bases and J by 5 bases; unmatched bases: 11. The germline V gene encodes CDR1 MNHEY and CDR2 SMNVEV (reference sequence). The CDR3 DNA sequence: TGTGCCAGCGGGTTGGACAGGGTATCCCACGAGCAGTACTTC. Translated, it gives CASGLDRVSHEQYF.

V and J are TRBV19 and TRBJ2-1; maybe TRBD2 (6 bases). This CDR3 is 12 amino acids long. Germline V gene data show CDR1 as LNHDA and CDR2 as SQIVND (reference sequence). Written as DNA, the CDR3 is TGTGCGCAGTACCCTGGAGGGTCTGAGCAGTTCTTC. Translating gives CAQYPGGSEQFF.

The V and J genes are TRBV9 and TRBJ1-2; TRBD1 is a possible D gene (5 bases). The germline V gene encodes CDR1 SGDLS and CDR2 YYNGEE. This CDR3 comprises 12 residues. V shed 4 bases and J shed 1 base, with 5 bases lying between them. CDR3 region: CASSTGNYGYTF. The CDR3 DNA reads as TGTGCCAGCAGCACAGGTAACTATGGCTACACCTTC.

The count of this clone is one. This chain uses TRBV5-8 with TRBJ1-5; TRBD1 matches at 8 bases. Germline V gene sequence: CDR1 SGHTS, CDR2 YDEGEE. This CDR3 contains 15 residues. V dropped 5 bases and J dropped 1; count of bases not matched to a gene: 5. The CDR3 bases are TGTGCCAGCAGGCAAACAGGGGGGAGCAATCAGCCCCAGCATTTT. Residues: CASRQTGGSNQPQHF.

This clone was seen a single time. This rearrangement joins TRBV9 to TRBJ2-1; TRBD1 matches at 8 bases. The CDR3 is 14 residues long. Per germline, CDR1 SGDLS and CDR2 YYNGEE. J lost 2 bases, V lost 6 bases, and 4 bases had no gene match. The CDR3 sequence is CASTGQGPYNEQFF. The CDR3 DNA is TGTGCCAGCACTGGACAGGGCCCCTACAATGAGCAGTTCTTC.

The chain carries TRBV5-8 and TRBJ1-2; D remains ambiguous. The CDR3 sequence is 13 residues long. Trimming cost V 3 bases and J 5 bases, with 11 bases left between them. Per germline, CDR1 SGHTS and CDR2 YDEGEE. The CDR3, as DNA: TGTGCCAGCAGCTGGGCTAACGTATATGGCTACACCTTC. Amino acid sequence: CASSWANVYGYTF.

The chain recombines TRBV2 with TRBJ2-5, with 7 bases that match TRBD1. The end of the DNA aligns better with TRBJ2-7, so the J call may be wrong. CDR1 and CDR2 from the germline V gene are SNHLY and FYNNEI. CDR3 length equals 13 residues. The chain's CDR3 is CASRGQDFYEQYF. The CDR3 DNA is TGTGCCAGCAGAGGACAGGACTTCTACGAGCAGTACTTC.

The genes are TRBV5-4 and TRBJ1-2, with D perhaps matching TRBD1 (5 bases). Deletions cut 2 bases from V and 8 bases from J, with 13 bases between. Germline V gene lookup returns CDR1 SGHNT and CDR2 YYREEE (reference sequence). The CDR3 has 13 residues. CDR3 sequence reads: CASSFSGLEGYTF. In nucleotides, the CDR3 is TGTGCCAGCAGCTTTTCAGGGCTGGAAGGCTACACCTTC.

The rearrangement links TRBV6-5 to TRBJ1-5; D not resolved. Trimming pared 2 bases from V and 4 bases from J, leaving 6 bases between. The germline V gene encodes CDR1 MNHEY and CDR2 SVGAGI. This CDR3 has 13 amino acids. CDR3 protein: CASSYGRNQPQHF. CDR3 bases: TGTGCCAGCAGTTACGGGAGGAATCAGCCCCAGCATTTT.

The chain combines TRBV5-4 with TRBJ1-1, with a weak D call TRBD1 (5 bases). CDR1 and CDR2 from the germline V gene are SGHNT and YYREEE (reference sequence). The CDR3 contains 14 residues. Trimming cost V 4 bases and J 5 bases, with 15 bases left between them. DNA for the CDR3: TGTGCCAGCAGCCGGATAGGGGAAATAACTGAAGCTTTCTTT. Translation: CASSRIGEITEAFF.

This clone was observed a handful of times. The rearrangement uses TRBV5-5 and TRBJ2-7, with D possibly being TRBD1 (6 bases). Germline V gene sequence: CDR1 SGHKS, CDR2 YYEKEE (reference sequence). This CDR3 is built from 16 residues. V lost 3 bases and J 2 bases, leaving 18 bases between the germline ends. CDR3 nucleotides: TGTGCCAGCAGCTCCCGAGGGGGTTTTGCAACCTACGAGCAGTACTTC. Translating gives CASSSRGGFATYEQYF.

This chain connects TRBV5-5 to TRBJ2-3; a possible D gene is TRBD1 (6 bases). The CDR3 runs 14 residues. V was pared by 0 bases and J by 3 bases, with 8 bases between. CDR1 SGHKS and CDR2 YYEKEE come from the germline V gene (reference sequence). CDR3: CASSLEGQTDTQYF. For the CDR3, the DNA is TGTGCCAGCAGCTTGGAAGGACAGACAGATACGCAGTATTTT. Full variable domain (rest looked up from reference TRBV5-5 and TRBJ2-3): DAGVTQSPTHLIKTRGQQVTLRCSPISGHKSVSWYQQVLGQGPQFIFQYYEKEERGRGNFPDRFSARQFPNYSSELNVNALLLGDSALYLCASSLEGQTDTQYFGPGTRLTVL.

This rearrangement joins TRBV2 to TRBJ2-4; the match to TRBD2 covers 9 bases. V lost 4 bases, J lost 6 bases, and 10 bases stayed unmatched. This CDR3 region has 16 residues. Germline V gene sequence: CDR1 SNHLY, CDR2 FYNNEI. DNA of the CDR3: TGTGCCAGCAGTGTGGATAGCGGGGGAGGAGGAAACATTCAGTACTTC. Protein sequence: CASSVDSGGGGNIQYF. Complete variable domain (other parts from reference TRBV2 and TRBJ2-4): EPEVTQTPSHQVTQMGQEVILRCVPISNHLYFYWYRQILGQKVEFLVSFYNNEISEKSEIFDDQFSVERPDGSNFTLKIRSTKLEDSAMYFCASSVDSGGGGNIQYFGAGTRLSVL.

Here the CDR3 DNA reads TGTGCCAGCAGCCCACTTACAGGGGGAACTGAAGCTTTCTTT. Translation: CASSPLTGGTEAFF. This rearrangement joins TRBV9 to TRBJ1-1; 8 positions match TRBD1. V gave up 4 bases and J gave up 5 bases; unmatched junction bases: 7. This CDR3 is 14 amino acids long. CDR1 and CDR2 from the germline V gene are SGDLS and YYNGEE.

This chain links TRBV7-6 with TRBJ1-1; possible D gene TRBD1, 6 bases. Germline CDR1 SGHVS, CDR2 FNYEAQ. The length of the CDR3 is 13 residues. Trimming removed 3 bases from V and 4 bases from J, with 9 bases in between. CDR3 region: CASSFTTGTEAFF. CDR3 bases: TGTGCCAGCAGCTTCACGACAGGCACTGAAGCTTTCTTT.

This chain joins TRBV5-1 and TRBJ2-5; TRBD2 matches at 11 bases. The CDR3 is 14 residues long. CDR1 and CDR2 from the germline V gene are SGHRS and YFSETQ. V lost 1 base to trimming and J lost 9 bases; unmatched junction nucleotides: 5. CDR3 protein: CASSLTSGGSSQYF. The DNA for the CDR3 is TGCGCCAGCAGCTTGACTAGCGGGGGTAGTTCCCAGTACTTC.